The 21 T cell receptor beta chains given below trace back to one sample, sequenced in a study of Ad26.COV2.S vaccination and SARS-CoV-2 variants. Profiling relied on immunoSEQ multiplex PCR, and the TCRdb table lists in-frame clones only, not all of them. The sample lists hundreds of thousands of clones, roughly 90% occurring once. The treatment denotes: 15 to 20 received Ad26.COV2.S at low or high dose, single or two shots; about five received placebo; per-sample allocation not given. Sampling occurred on day 63 after the first vaccine or placebo injection. Here the sequenced sample was peripheral blood, taken in a trial of Ad26.COV2.S vaccine versus placebo. Receptors originate from a person aged 18-65 years who received the Ad26.COV2.S COVID-19 vaccine or a placebo.

V gene TRBV9 combines with J gene TRBJ2-1; 15 bases are shared with TRBD2. Trimming took 6 bases from V and 10 from J; bases not matched to a gene: 5. Per germline, CDR1 SGDLS and CDR2 YYNGEE. The CDR3 contains 14 residues. CDR3 in amino acids: CASIGTSGGSEQFF. The DNA for the CDR3 is TGTGCCAGCATCGGGACTAGCGGGGGGTCCGAGCAGTTCTTC.

This clone was counted once. The genes are TRBV6-1 and TRBJ2-3; 8 bases match TRBD2. This CDR3 has 17 residues. V shed 1 base and J 0 bases; nucleotides not matched to a gene: 6. Germline V gives CDR1 MNHNS, CDR2 SASEGT. CDR3 protein: CASSEEAGGRSTDTQYF. The CDR3 DNA sequence: TGTGCCAGCAGTGAAGAGGCGGGCGGGAGGAGCACAGATACGCAGTATTTT.

This chain links TRBV19 with TRBJ1-1; tentative D call: TRBD1 (6 bases). Germline-derived CDR1 and CDR2 are LNHDA and SQIVND (reference sequence). This CDR3 contains 14 residues. Trimming shortened V by 6 bases and J by 1 base, and 12 bases separated the two germline ends. This chain's CDR3 is CASSPGGENTEAFF. The CDR3 coding sequence is TGTGCCAGTAGCCCCGGGGGCGAGAACACTGAAGCTTTCTTT.

The chain is built from TRBV4-3 and TRBJ2-7; 7 bases map to TRBD2. This CDR3 has 15 residues. Looked up from germline, CDR1 is LGHNA and CDR2 is YSLEER. After removal of 0 bases from V and 9 bases from J, the junction contained 11 bases not matched to a gene. CDR3 residues: CASSQDTGGARRQYF. CDR3 DNA sequence: TGCGCCAGCAGCCAAGATACGGGGGGAGCACGTAGGCAGTACTTC.

The V and J genes are TRBV10-3 and TRBJ2-1; TRBD1 agrees at 11 bases. The trim removed 4 bases at V and 7 bases at J, leaving 6 bases unmatched. The V gene's germline CDR1 is ENHRY and CDR2 SYGVKD. The CDR3 totals 15 residues. CDR3 in amino acids: CAISVGQGAFNEQFF. The CDR3 DNA reads as TGTGCCATCAGTGTCGGACAGGGGGCCTTTAATGAGCAGTTCTTC.

This rearrangement joins TRBV25-1 to TRBJ2-1, with TRBD2 as a possible D gene (6 bases). Trimming removed 10 bases from V and 14 bases from J, with 9 bases in between. CDR1 and CDR2 (germline): MGHDK, SYGVNS. The CDR3 consists of 8 residues. The DNA for the CDR3 is TGTGCCACCAGGGAGGAGTTCTTC. Translated, it gives CATREEFF.

In nucleotides, the CDR3 is TGTGCCTGGAGTGGACAAGTTAATGAAAAACTGTTTTTT. Amino acids: CAWSGQVNEKLFF. The V gene is TRBV30, the J gene TRBJ1-4; D not certain. The CDR3 runs to 13 residues. V lost 1 base and J 4 bases, leaving 7 bases between the germline ends. In germline, CDR1 is GTSNPN, CDR2 SVGIG (reference sequence).

The chain uses TRBV21-1 and TRBJ2-7. TRBV21-1 is labeled a pseudogene. The CDR3 has 15 amino acids. The CDR3 reads CASSKCPRGPYEQYF. In DNA form, the CDR3 reads TGTGCCAGCAGCAAATGCCCCCGGGGGCCGTACGAGCAGTACTTC.

The V call is TRBV29-1, the J call TRBJ2-6; 11 bases are shared with TRBD1. The germline gives CDR1 SQVTM, CDR2 ANQGSEA. Trimming took 6 bases from V and 4 from J; bases not matched to a gene: 26. The CDR3 totals 22 residues. CDR3 protein: CSVLWLGQGAAGLSLGANVLTF. The CDR3, as DNA: TGCAGCGTCCTGTGGCTAGGACAGGGGGCTGCGGGGCTCTCTCTAGGGGCCAACGTCCTGACTTTC.

CDR3 DNA: TGTGCCAGCAGCTCCCCCGGAGTCGATTATGGCTACACCTTC. Translation: CASSSPGVDYGYTF. The V and J genes are TRBV7-8 and TRBJ1-2; no definite D call. Per the germline V gene, CDR1 is SGHVS and CDR2 is FQNEAQ. There are 14 residues in the CDR3. Trimming removed 4 bases at V and 5 bases at J, with 14 bases between.

The CDR3 DNA is TGCGCCAGCAGCGTGACCGGGACTAAAACAGATACGCAGTATTTT. Translated, it gives CASSVTGTKTDTQYF. The rearrangement links TRBV4-3 to TRBJ2-3; 7 bases agree with TRBD2. Germline V gene data show CDR1 as LGHNA and CDR2 as YSLEER. Unmatched junction bases numbered 8, after V lost 5 bases and J lost 3 bases. The CDR3 has 15 residues.

V is TRBV27 and J is TRBJ1-2; D is ambiguous. The CDR3 has 12 residues. V lost 5 bases and J lost 7, with 11 bases in between. The germline V gene encodes CDR1 MNHEY and CDR2 SMNVEV (reference sequence). The CDR3 DNA reads as TGTGCCAGCAGTCCCGGCCTGGGTGGCTACACCTTC. It specifies CASSPGLGGYTF.

V and J are TRBV5-1 and TRBJ2-2; 7 bases map to TRBD2. Germline trimming cut 4 bases from V and 3 bases from J; bases unmatched to any gene: 3. Per germline, CDR1 SGHRS and CDR2 YFSETQ. CDR3 size: 14 residues. The chain's CDR3 is CASSRGSDTGELFF. The CDR3 nucleotides read TGCGCCAGCAGCCGCGGGAGCGACACCGGGGAGCTGTTTTTT.

This rearrangement joins TRBV6-5 to TRBJ1-2, with 7 bases matching TRBD1. V was clipped by 6 bases and J by 5 bases; unmatched bases: 9. This CDR3 is built from 14 residues. Germline CDR1 MNHEY, CDR2 SVGAGI. The CDR3 DNA is TGTGCCAGCAGCCCAGGGACAGAAGCTTATGGCTACACCTTC. Its protein product is CASSPGTEAYGYTF.

J is TRBJ2-3 and V is TRBV5-4, with 7 bases lining up with TRBD2. The trim removed 2 bases at V and 4 bases at J, leaving 4 bases unmatched. The germline CDR1 and CDR2 sequences are SGHNT and YYREEE (reference sequence). This CDR3 is 14 amino acids long. CDR3 DNA sequence: TGTGCCAGCAGCTTAGGCGGGAGAGCAGATACGCAGTATTTT. It codes for CASSLGGRADTQYF.

This clone is a singleton in its sample. The genes are TRBV6-5 and TRBJ1-2, with 8 bases lining up with TRBD1. V gave up 4 bases and J gave up 6 bases; unmatched junction bases: 10. The CDR3 is made up of 15 amino acids. Germline loops: CDR1 MNHEY, CDR2 SVGAGI. The CDR3, as DNA: TGTGCCAGCAGTTTCCAGGGGGCAAGTTCAGATGGCTACACCTTC. It yields the protein CASSFQGASSDGYTF.

The chain uses TRBV18 and TRBJ1-3, with TRBD1 identical over 7 bases. Looked up from germline, CDR1 is KGHSH and CDR2 is LQKENI. The CDR3 contains 13 residues. Germline trimming cut 4 bases from V and 5 bases from J; bases unmatched to any gene: 2. CDR3 region: CASSQGQRNTIYF. The CDR3 DNA reads TGTGCCAGCTCACAGGGACAGAGAAACACCATATATTTT.

This chain joins TRBV18 and TRBJ1-2; D call uncertain. The CDR3 runs to 15 residues. The germline gives CDR1 KGHSH, CDR2 LQKENI. Trimming stripped 6 bases from V and 2 bases from J, with 16 bases between. The CDR3 bases are TGTGCCAGCTCCTCCCAGCTTTCGGGGAACTATGGCTACACCTTC. Amino acids: CASSSQLSGNYGYTF.

V usage is TRBV5-6 and J usage is TRBJ2-7, with a weak D call TRBD1 (6 bases). V dropped 1 base and J dropped 3 bases, with 11 bases sitting between them. The CDR3 covers 14 residues. Germline values: CDR1 SGHDT, CDR2 YYEEEE. The CDR3 here is CASSLSPGVYEQYF. The CDR3 DNA reads as TGTGCCAGCAGCTTGTCTCCAGGGGTCTACGAGCAGTACTTC.

The chain recombines TRBV7-8 with TRBJ2-1; D is possibly TRBD2 (7 bases). This CDR3 contains 16 residues. Trimming removed 6 bases from V and 2 bases from J, with 17 bases in between. The germline V gene has CDR1 SGHVS and CDR2 FQNEAQ. CDR3 coding DNA: TGTGCCAGCAGTCCTTGGGAGGGGGGCACCTACAATGAGCAGTTCTTC. It is translated as CASSPWEGGTYNEQFF.

The chain couples TRBV5-1 to TRBJ1-2; TRBD1 matches at 10 bases. Germline-derived CDR1 and CDR2 are SGHRS and YFSETQ. Unmatched junction bases numbered 3, after V lost 5 bases and J lost 2 bases. This CDR3 comprises 14 residues. The CDR3 nucleotides are TGCGCCAGCAGAAGGGACAGGGGCAACTATGGCTACACCTTC. Protein: CASRRDRGNYGYTF.